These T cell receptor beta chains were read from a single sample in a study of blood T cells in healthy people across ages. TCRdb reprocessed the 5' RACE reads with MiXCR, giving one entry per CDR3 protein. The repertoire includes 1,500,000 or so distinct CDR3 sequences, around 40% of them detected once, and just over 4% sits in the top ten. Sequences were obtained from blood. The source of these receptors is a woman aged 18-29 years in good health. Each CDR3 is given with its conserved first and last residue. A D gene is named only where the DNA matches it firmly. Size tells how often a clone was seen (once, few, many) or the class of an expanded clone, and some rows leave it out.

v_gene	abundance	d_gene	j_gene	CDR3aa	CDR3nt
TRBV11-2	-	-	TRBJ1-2	CASSADGGGYTF	TGTGCCAGCAGCGCCGACGGGGGAGGCTACACCTTC
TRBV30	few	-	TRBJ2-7	CAWSVGGSRYEQYF	TGTGCCTGGAGTGTAGGTGGGAGTCGCTACGAGCAGTACTTC
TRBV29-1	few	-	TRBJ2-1	CSVDRRGQELRFF	TGCAGCGTTGACCGCAGGGGTCAGGAATTAAGGTTCTTC
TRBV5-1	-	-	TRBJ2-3	CASSLISSTDTQYF	TGCGCCAGCAGCTTGATCTCCAGCACAGATACGCAGTATTTT
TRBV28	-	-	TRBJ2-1	CASSKWGGSAYNEQFF	TGTGCCAGCAGCAAATGGGGGGGCAGCGCCTACAATGAGCAGTTCTTC
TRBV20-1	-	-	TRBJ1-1	CSAEVRGNTEAFF	TGCAGTGCTGAGGTTAGGGGCAACACTGAAGCTTTCTTT
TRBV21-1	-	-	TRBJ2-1	CASSKGERLDEQFF	TGTGCCAGCAGCAAGGGTGAGAGGCTCGATGAGCAGTTCTTC
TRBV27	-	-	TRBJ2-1	CASSTTSEEQFF	TGTGCCAGCAGTACAACTAGTGAAGAGCAGTTCTTC
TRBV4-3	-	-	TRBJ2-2	CASSQEPRTGELFF	TGCGCCAGCAGCCAAGAACCGCGCACCGGGGAGCTGTTTTTT
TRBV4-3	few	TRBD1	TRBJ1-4	CASSRSTGVDDEKLFF	TGCGCCAGCAGCCGAAGTACAGGGGTCGATGATGAAAAACTGTTTTTT
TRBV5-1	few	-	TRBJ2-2	CASSLSLADTGELFF	TGCGCCAGCAGCTTGAGTCTAGCTGACACCGGGGAGCTGTTTTTT
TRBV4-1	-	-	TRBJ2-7	CASSQDKTVSSYNEQYF	TGCGCCAGCAGCCAGGACAAGACGGTTAGCTCCTACAATGAGCAGTACTTC
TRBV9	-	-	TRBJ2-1	CASSTGGGSNEQFF	TGTGCCAGCAGCACCGGGGGCGGGAGTAATGAGCAGTTCTTC
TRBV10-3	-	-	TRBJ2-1	CAIWAGDNEQFF	TGTGCCATCTGGGCAGGGGACAATGAGCAGTTCTTC
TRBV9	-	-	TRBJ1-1	CASSVTINEDTEAFF	TGTGCCAGCAGCGTCACTATTAATGAGGACACTGAAGCTTTCTTT
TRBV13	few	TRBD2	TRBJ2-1	CASSYTTSGSFNEQFF	TGTGCCAGCAGCTATACGACTAGCGGGAGTTTCAATGAGCAGTTCTTC
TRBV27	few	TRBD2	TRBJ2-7	CASSRSGTSGGPSYEQYF	TGTGCCAGCAGTCGAAGCGGGACTAGCGGGGGGCCATCCTACGAGCAGTACTTC
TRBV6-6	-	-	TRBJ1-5	CASKTETESNQPQHF	TGTGCCAGCAAGACCGAGACGGAGAGCAATCAGCCCCAGCATTTT
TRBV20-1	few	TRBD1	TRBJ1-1	CSARQGVHTEAFF	TGCAGTGCGAGGCAGGGGGTGCACACTGAAGCTTTCTTT
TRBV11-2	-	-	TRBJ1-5	CASSLEARSNQPQHF	TGTGCCAGCAGCTTAGAGGCGCGAAGCAATCAGCCCCAGCATTTT
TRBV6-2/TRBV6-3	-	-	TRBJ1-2	CASSYNAYGYTF	TGTGCCAGCAGTTACAACGCTTATGGCTACACCTTC
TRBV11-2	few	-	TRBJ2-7	CASSLGAFRDFTYEQYF	TGTGCCAGCAGCTTAGGCGCCTTCCGGGACTTTACCTACGAGCAGTACTTC
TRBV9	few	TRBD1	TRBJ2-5	CASSVEDRVETQYF	TGTGCCAGCAGCGTAGAAGACAGGGTTGAGACCCAGTACTTC
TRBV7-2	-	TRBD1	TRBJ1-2	CASSTKGATSGYTF	TGTGCCAGCAGCACCAAGGGGGCGACCTCTGGCTACACCTTT
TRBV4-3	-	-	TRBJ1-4	CTSSQEVGQTRLFF	TGCACCAGCAGCCAAGAAGTAGGACAGACACGACTGTTTTTT
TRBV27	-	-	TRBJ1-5	CASSFQSDTQPKHF	TGTGCCAGCAGTTTTCAAAGTGATACTCAGCCCAAGCATTTT